The source of this TCR beta chain is a study of blood T cell repertoires in COVID-19 (dated by TCRdb to about 2020). Background for the entire study: Samples from collaborators originated in the United States, Italy and Spain and spanned both the acute and convalescent phases of COVID-19. Where available, HLA class I and class II types were obtained from metadata supplied by the sample provider rather than from assay-based typing. A de-identified subject ID, COVID-19 status, age in years and sex were almost always included in the sample metadata. The samples were drawn from two sources: the first 160 participants of the ongoing ImmuneRACE study, and 1,000 to 1,500 subjects contributed by 6 global collaborators. The material from the prospective study consisted of cDNA or gDNA derived from T cells, B-cell-depleted T cells, or PBMCs. Deeply sampled blood TCRbeta repertoires from subjects exposed to, actively infected with, or recovered from COVID-19 were included in the dataset. The repertoires were released in a freely available public database meant as a resource for research on the immune response to SARS-CoV-2.

The research as a whole found: Clinical and demographic metadata were provided uncurated, with the amount varying by source and participant.

Participants in the prospective study were aged roughly 18 to 90 years, lived in more than 20 United States geographic areas, and enrolled through a virtual design. In the prospective study, participants were assigned to cohorts based on the clinical history participants reported in a screening survey and a study questionnaire. Recovered participants in ImmuneRACE Cohort 3 were defined by two consecutive negative NP/OP PCR tests, clearance by a healthcare professional, or resolution of symptoms. In the prospective study, whole blood, serum and a nasopharyngeal or oropharyngeal swab were collected from each participant by mobile phlebotomists. Prospective study participants could optionally give additional blood draws and questionnaires over an approximately two-month period. Prospective study blood samples were shipped either frozen or at room temperature before DNA extraction. The immunoSEQ Assay, a bias-controlled multiplex PCR, was used to amplify TCRbeta CDR3 regions from genomic DNA. The authors processed their data as follows. The number of nucleated cells in each sample was estimated by amplification of reference gene primers within the assay. To quantify the absolute abundance of each unique TCRbeta CDR3 rearrangement, sequence reads were collapsed and filtered. Productive Simpson clonality was computed per sample as the square root of Simpson's diversity index over productive rearrangements. Sourced from immuneACCESS, this table was stored by TCRdb with only in-frame sequences that have V and J called. A share of the clones is absent; for the studies checked, an unresolved V gene accounts for under half, and the remainder has no known explanation. V and J calls and clone size are copied from that table; D and trimming were computed from the DNA. The sample table contains 220,000 or so clones; only one count was recorded for about 84% of them. The ten largest clones take up roughly 2% of the sample.

Only one count was recorded for this clone. The target of this receptor is not known. Base quality data are lacking; no much larger clone is found one base away. The sequenced sample consisted of PBMCs or T cells enriched from blood (not recorded which). This sequence originates from a woman aged 45-65 years who had recovered from COVID-19.

The nucleotides are TGTGCCAGCAGTGGAAAACAGTTTTCCAATCAGCCCCAGCATTTT. Translation gives CASSGKQFSNQPQHF. The V gene is TRBV28 and the J gene is TRBJ1-5, with the D gene uncertain. Reading from cysteine to phenylalanine, the CDR3 counts 15 amino acids. Here the CDR3 DNA is all that survives: 45 bases in frame from base 1. CDR1 and CDR2 are drawn from the germline V gene: MDHEN, SYDVKM. V is pared back by 5 bases and J by 3 bases, with 14 bases lying between the germline termini.